This entry lists 8 T cell receptor beta chains sequenced from one sample in a study of T cells after yellow fever vaccination. Via MiXCR, TCRdb re-called the 5' RACE reads, giving one row per CDR3 protein. The repertoire holds approximately 550,000 distinct CDR3 sequences, 13% seen once, with 11% to 15% in the top ten. The specimen comprised PBMCs, sampled on the day of the yellow fever booster vaccination. Receptor source: a man aged 30 to 39 who received the YFV17D yellow fever vaccine.

The CDR3 DNA follows: TGTGCCAGCAGTGAATCTCACCAGGGTCTCGTCGAGCAGTACTTC. This encodes CASSESHQGLVEQYF. J is TRBJ2-7 and V is TRBV25-1; D might be TRBD1 (5 bases). V lost 1 base and J 6 bases, leaving 16 bases between the germline ends. This CDR3 comprises 15 residues. Germline V gene lookup returns CDR1 MGHDK and CDR2 SYGVNS.

This clonotype was seen just once. V is TRBV11-1 and J is TRBJ2-1, with 8 bases fitting TRBD2. Per germline, CDR1 SGHAT and CDR2 FQDESV (reference sequence). The CDR3 has 17 residues. The junction had 9 bases not matched to a gene; V was cut back by 1 base and J by 4 bases. CDR3 in amino acids: CASSLVVSGGGYNEQFF. As DNA, the CDR3 is TGTGCCAGCAGCTTAGTGGTCAGCGGGGGAGGATACAATGAGCAGTTCTTC.

This clonotype was found many times. The chain carries TRBV12-3 or TRBV12-4 and TRBJ1-3; D uncertain. This CDR3 contains 14 residues. Trimming pared 3 bases from V and 7 bases from J, leaving 13 bases between. CDR3 protein: CASSLTLVGNTIYF. CDR3 sequence (DNA): TGTGCCAGCAGTTTGACCCTTGTTGGTAACACCATATATTTT.

This chain links TRBV12-5 with TRBJ1-5; possible D gene TRBD1, 5 bases. The germline gives CDR1 LGHNT, CDR2 FRNRAP. V shed 0 bases and J shed 1 base, with 19 bases lying between them. The CDR3 totals 19 residues. The CDR3 spells CASGLVLVSARGSNQPQHF. The CDR3 DNA reads TGTGCTAGTGGTTTGGTACTCGTCAGTGCCCGGGGGAGCAATCAGCCCCAGCATTTT. The complete variable domain, with remaining parts taken from reference TRBV12-5 and TRBJ1-5, reads DARVTQTPRHKVTEMGQEVTMRCQPILGHNTVFWYRQTMMQGLELLAYFRNRAPLDDSGMPKDRFSAEMPDATLATLKIQPSEPRDSAVYFCASGLVLVSARGSNQPQHFGDGTRLSIL.

The V gene is TRBV10-2, the J gene TRBJ2-5; no definite D call. Germline V gene data show CDR1 as WSHSY and CDR2 as SAAADI. Trimming cost V 4 bases and J 4 bases, with 10 bases left between them. The CDR3 consists of 13 residues. The CDR3 DNA follows: TGCGCCAGCAGTGGTCAACTGACAGAGACCCAGTACTTC. Residues: CASSGQLTETQYF.

This clonotype showed up just a few times. The chain combines TRBV7-9 with TRBJ2-7; no firm D call. Germline assignment: CDR1 SEHNR and CDR2 FQNEAQ (reference sequence). Trimming shortened V by 5 bases and J by 6 bases, and 17 bases separated the two germline ends. This CDR3 is 14 amino acids long. Here the CDR3 reads CASSLGTRRGEQYF. CDR3 bases: TGTGCCAGCAGCCTGGGTACCCGGCGCGGCGAGCAGTACTTC.

There are a few counts of this clonotype. This CDR3 is CASSQDRPGEMKRLDNEQFF. CDR3 nucleotide sequence: TGCGCCAGCAGCCAAGATCGACCAGGGGAAATGAAGCGACTGGACAATGAGCAGTTCTTC. The chain employs TRBV4-1 and TRBJ2-1, with D perhaps TRBD1 (6 bases). V was clipped by 0 bases and J by 5 bases, with 26 bases between them. The V gene's germline CDR1 is MGHRA and CDR2 YSYEKL. This CDR3 is 20 amino acids long.

This clonotype has only a few counts. The chain combines TRBV7-2 with TRBJ2-2; D could derive from TRBD1 or TRBD2 (5 bases each). Germline values: CDR1 SGHTA, CDR2 FQGNSA. The germline V and J ends were trimmed by 5 bases and 0 bases, with 16 bases remaining between them. The CDR3 spans 17 residues. The CDR3 is CASSTTGTPANTGELFF. The DNA of the CDR3 is TGTGCCAGCAGCACCACCGGGACGCCCGCGAACACCGGGGAGCTGTTTTTT.